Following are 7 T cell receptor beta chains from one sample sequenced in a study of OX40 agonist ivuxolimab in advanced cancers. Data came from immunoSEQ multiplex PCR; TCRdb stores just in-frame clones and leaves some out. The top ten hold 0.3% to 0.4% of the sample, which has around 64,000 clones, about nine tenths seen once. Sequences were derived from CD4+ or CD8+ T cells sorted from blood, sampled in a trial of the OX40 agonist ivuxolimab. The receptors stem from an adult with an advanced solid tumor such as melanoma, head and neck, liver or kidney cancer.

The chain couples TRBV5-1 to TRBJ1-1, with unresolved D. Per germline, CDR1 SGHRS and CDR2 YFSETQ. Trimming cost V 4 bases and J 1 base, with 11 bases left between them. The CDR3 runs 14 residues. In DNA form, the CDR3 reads TGCGCCAGCAGCCAATTTGGCGGGAACACTGAAGCTTTCTTT. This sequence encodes CASSQFGGNTEAFF.

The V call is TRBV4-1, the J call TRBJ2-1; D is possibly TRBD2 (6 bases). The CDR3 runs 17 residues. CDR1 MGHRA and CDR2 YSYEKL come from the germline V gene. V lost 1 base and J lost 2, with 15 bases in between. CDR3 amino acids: CASSQGLAFLPYNEQFF. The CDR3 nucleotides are TGCGCCAGCAGCCAAGGGCTAGCGTTTTTACCCTACAATGAGCAGTTCTTC.

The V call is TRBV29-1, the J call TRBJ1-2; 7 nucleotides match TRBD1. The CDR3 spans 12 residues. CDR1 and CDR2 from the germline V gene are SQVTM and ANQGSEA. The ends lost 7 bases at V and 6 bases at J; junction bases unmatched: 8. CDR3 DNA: TGCAGCGCCACGGACAGGTTTAATGGCTACACCTTC. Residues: CSATDRFNGYTF.

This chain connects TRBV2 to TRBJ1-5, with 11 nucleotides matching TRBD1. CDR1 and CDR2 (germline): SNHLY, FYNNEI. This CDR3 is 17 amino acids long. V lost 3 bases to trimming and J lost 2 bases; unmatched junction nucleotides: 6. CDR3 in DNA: TGTGCCAGCAGTGACCCCTCGGGACAGGGGGGCAATCAGCCCCAGCATTTT. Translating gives CASSDPSGQGGNQPQHF.

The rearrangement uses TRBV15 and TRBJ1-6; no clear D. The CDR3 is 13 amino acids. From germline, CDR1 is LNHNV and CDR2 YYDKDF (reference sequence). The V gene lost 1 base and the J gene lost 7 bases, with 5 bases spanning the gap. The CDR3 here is CATSRGRNSPLHF. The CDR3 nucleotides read TGTGCCACCAGCAGAGGAAGGAATTCACCCCTCCACTTT.

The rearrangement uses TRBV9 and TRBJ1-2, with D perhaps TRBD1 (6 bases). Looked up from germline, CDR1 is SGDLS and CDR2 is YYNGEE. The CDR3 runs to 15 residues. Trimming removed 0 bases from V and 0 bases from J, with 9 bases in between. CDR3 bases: TGTGCCAGCAGCGTAGTGGCAGGGGCTAACTATGGCTACACCTTC. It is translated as CASSVVAGANYGYTF.

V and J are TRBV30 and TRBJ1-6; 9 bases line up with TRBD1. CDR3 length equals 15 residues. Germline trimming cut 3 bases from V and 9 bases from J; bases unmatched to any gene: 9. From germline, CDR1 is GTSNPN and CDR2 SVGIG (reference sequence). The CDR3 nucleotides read TGTGCCTGGAGGTACCGGGACAGGGCAAGTTCACCCCTCCACTTT. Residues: CAWRYRDRASSPLHF.